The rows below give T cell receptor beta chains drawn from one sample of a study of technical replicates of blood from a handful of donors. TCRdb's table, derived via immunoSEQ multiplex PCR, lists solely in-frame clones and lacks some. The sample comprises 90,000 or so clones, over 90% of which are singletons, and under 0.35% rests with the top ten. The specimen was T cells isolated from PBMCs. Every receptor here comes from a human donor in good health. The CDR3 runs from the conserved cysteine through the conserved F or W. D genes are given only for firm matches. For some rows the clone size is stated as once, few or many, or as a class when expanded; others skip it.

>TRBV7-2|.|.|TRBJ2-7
CASSRDFYEQYF
TGTGCCAGCAGCCGGGACTTCTACGAGCAGTACTTC
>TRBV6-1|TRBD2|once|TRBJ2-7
CASDSGSSYEQYF
TGTGCCAGCGATAGCGGGAGCTCCTACGAGCAGTACTTC
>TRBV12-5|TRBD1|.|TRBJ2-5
CASGGQDQETQYF
TGTGCTAGTGGGGGACAGGACCAAGAGACCCAGTACTTC
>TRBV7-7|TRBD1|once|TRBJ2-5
CASSYTGAASQETQYF
TGTGCCAGCAGCTACACAGGGGCCGCTTCACAAGAGACCCAGTACTTC
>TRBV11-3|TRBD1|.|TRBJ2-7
CASSPGTGGLNEQYF
TGTGCCAGCAGCCCCGGGACAGGGGGCCTCAACGAGCAGTACTTC
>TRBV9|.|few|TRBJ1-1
CASSVEGEVYTEAFF
TGTGCCAGCAGCGTAGAAGGGGAGGTGTACACTGAAGCTTTCTTT
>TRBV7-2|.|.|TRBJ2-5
CASSTAETQYF
TGTGCCAGTAGTACTGCGGAGACCCAGTACTTC
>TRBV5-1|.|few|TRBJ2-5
CASSSGVETQYF
TGCGCCAGCAGCTCCGGGGTAGAGACCCAGTACTTC
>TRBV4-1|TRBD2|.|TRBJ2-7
CASSQPPPGLAFYEQYF
TGCGCCAGCAGCCAACCGCCACCGGGACTAGCGTTTTACGAGCAGTACTTC
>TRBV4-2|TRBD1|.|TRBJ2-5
CASSQDPGQGGETQYF
TGTGCCAGCAGCCAAGATCCCGGACAGGGAGGAGAGACCCAGTACTTC
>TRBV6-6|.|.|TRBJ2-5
CASSYSTWETQYF
TGTGCCAGCAGTTATTCGACATGGGAGACCCAGTACTTC
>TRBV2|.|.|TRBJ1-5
CASSLDNQPQHF
TGTGCCAGCAGCCTAGACAATCAGCCCCAGCATTTT
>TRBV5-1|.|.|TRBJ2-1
CASTGNFEGEQFF
TGCGCCAGCACGGGAAATTTCGAGGGTGAGCAGTTCTTC
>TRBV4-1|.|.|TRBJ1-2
CASSQDIKEGYGYTF
TGCGCCAGCAGCCAGGATATTAAGGAGGGCTATGGCTACACCTTC
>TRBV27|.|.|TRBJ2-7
CASSLGLSYEQYF
TGTGCCAGCAGTTTGGGACTCTCCTACGAGCAGTACTTC
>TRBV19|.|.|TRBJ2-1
CASRAGLLSSYNEQFF
TGTGCCAGTAGGGCGGGACTTCTGAGCTCCTACAATGAGCAGTTCTTC
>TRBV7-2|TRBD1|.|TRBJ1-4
CASSPRQGIEKLFF
TGTGCCAGCAGTCCACGACAGGGTATTGAAAAACTGTTTTTT
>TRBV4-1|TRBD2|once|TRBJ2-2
CASSPGLAATGELFF
TGCGCCAGCAGCCCCGGACTAGCGGCCACCGGGGAGCTGTTTTTT
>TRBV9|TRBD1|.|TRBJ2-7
CASSLGQATYEQYF
TGTGCCAGCAGCCTCGGACAGGCTACCTACGAGCAGTACTTC
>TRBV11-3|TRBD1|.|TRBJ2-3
CASSLDRGPSATDTQYF
TGTGCCAGCAGCTTAGACAGGGGGCCTAGCGCCACAGATACGCAGTATTTT